What follows describes a single TCR beta chain. Its antigen is not identified. MiXCR, run by TCRdb on the reads, gives a single entry per CDR3 protein. The data contain some 800,000 distinct CDR3 sequences, approximately 32% of them singletons. The sample belongs to a study of T cell repertoires in cytomegalovirus infection. Germline trimming cut 4 bases from V and 2 bases from J; bases unmatched to any gene: 5. From germline, CDR1 is SEHNR and CDR2 FQNEAQ (reference sequence). CDR3 length: 15 amino acids. The specimen was cultured CD8+ T cells from PBMCs, collected from culture after CMV antigen stimulation. The chain couples TRBV7-9 to TRBJ2-1; 7 bases match TRBD2. This receptor was taken from a human donor in good health (CMV status not recorded). Some clones in this sample may be carry-over from other donors' samples. CDR3 DNA sequence: TGTGCCAGCAGCTCGACCGGGACTACCTACAATGAGCAGTTCTTC. Its protein product is CASSSTGTTYNEQFF.